These 10 T cell receptor beta chains came from one sample sequenced in a study of T-cell reconstitution after alpha-beta-depleted transplantation in children. The authors prepared the TCRbeta library with unique molecular identifiers. TCRdb re-called the PCR reads with MiXCR, one entry per CDR3 protein. The data show some 220,000 distinct CDR3 sequences, roughly a tenth seen once. Sequenced here: PBMCs, sampled before TCRalphabeta/CD19-depleted stem cell transplant. These receptors were collected from a child under two years old with acute myeloid leukemia, due to receive a stem cell transplant.

This clonotype was observed many times. The chain carries TRBV12-3 or TRBV12-4 and TRBJ2-2; TRBD2 matches at 8 bases. The length of the CDR3 is 14 residues. J gave up 1 base and V 7 bases, and 2 bases lay outside the gene matches. CDR3 sequence: CASTTSGNTGELFF. CDR3 nucleotide sequence: TGTGCCAGCACTACTAGCGGGAACACCGGGGAGCTGTTTTTT.

There are many counts of this clonotype. V gene TRBV10-3 combines with J gene TRBJ2-5; D call uncertain. Trimming cost V 0 bases and J 1 base, with 9 bases left between them. The CDR3 loop spans 15 amino acids. Germline lookup yields CDR1 ENHRY and CDR2 SYGVKD. The CDR3 coding sequence is TGTGCCATCAGTGAGTCGAGGTCTCTCCAAGAGACCCAGTACTTC. Protein product: CAISESRSLQETQYF.

This clonotype was seen many times. Here the CDR3 reads CASRRLAGVKGSYNEQFF. The DNA of the CDR3 is TGTGCCAGCAGGAGACTAGCGGGAGTAAAGGGCTCCTACAATGAGCAGTTCTTC. The genes are TRBV12-3 or TRBV12-4 and TRBJ2-1; 12 nucleotides match TRBD2. The length of the CDR3 is 18 residues. Trimming took 6 bases from V and 0 from J; bases not matched to a gene: 9.

The V and J genes are TRBV11-2 and TRBJ2-7; no definite D call. The CDR3 spans 13 residues. Germline CDR1 reads SGHAT; CDR2 reads FQNNGV. The V end was cut by 5 bases, the J end by 2 bases, with 10 bases between. CDR3 region: CASSPPAPYEQYF. The CDR3 nucleotides read TGTGCCAGCAGCCCCCCCGCTCCCTACGAGCAGTACTTC. Full variable domain (remainder filled in from reference TRBV11-2 and TRBJ2-7): EAGVAQSPRYKIIEKRQSVAFWCNPISGHATLYWYQQILGQGPKLLIQFQNNGVVDDSQLPKDRFSAERLKGVDSTLKIQPAKLEDSAVYLCASSPPAPYEQYFGPGTRLTVT.

This clonotype was seen many times. The chain combines TRBV5-6 with TRBJ1-1, with D maybe TRBD1 (6 bases). V gave up 4 bases and J gave up 0 bases, with 10 bases separating them. The CDR3 totals 14 residues. The germline V gene encodes CDR1 SGHDT and CDR2 YYEEEE. CDR3 protein: CASSAGTLNTEAFF. As DNA, the CDR3 is TGTGCCAGCAGCGCCGGGACATTGAACACTGAAGCTTTCTTT.

This clonotype was detected many times. The chain is built from TRBV3-1 and TRBJ2-1, with 12 bases matching TRBD2. The CDR3 totals 15 residues. Germline V gene data show CDR1 as LGHDT and CDR2 as YNNKEL (reference sequence). V shed 4 bases, J shed 7 bases, and the junction held 5 bases outside the gene matches. As DNA, the CDR3 is TGTGCCAGCAGCCTTAGACTAGCGGGAGCGAATGAGCAGTTCTTC. Its protein is CASSLRLAGANEQFF.

This clonotype was recorded a few times. This sequence joins TRBV11-2 and TRBJ1-2; tentatively, D is TRBD1 (6 bases). V dropped 5 bases and J dropped 2 bases, with 15 bases sitting between them. The CDR3 has 15 residues. The germline V gene encodes CDR1 SGHAT and CDR2 FQNNGV. CDR3 protein: CASSTNRVTNYGYTF. CDR3 nucleotide sequence: TGTGCCAGCAGCACAAACAGGGTGACCAACTATGGCTACACCTTC.

The chain recombines TRBV14 with TRBJ1-1; 7 nucleotides align to TRBD1. This CDR3 spans 16 amino acids. The germline gives CDR1 SGHDN, CDR2 FVKESK. The CDR3 DNA reads TGTGCTGGCAGCCAAATGTTGGGACAGATGAACACTGAAGCTTTCTTT. Its translation: CAGSQMLGQMNTEAFF.

This clonotype was observed at least ten times. The rearrangement links TRBV7-2 to TRBJ2-7, with 9 bases aligning to TRBD1. Trimming removed 5 bases from V and 3 bases from J; junction bases left unmatched: 11. The CDR3 sequence is 16 residues long. The V gene's germline CDR1 is SGHTA and CDR2 FQGNSA. CDR3 sequence: CASSTPGQGFFYEQYF. The CDR3 DNA reads as TGTGCCAGCAGCACCCCGGGACAGGGATTTTTCTACGAGCAGTACTTC.

There are many counts of this clonotype. The V call is TRBV5-1, the J call TRBJ2-5, with 10 bases identical to TRBD2. With 1 base clipped from V and 2 bases from J, the junction kept 5 bases outside the gene matches. The germline V gene has CDR1 SGHRS and CDR2 YFSETQ. The length of the CDR3 is 16 residues. The CDR3 loop reads CASSLIAGGNQETQYF. The CDR3 DNA reads as TGCGCCAGCAGCTTGATAGCGGGAGGCAATCAAGAGACCCAGTACTTC.